This section outlines one TCR beta chain sequence together with its context. In the authors' workflow: The authors estimated nucleated cell counts from reference gene primer amplification. Sequenced by immunoSEQ multiplex PCR; TCRdb stores in-frame clones only, minus some. D and trimming come from the DNA, and the V and J calls and clone size come from that table. The sample shows a few hundred thousand clones, about 87% of them seen only once. The source of the sample is a study of blood T cell repertoires in COVID-19. Trimming shortened V by 5 bases and J by 0 bases, and 7 bases separated the two germline ends. The CDR3 length is 13 residues. Germline lookup yields CDR1 SGHVS and CDR2 FNYEAQ.

The receptor's source is a woman between 18 and 29 years old who had recovered from COVID-19. The rearrangement links TRBV7-6 to TRBJ1-1; D is unresolved. The specimen was PBMCs or T cells enriched from blood (not recorded which). CDR3: CASSPRLNTEAFF. The CDR3 nucleotides read TGTGCCAGCAGCCCACGGTTGAACACTGAAGCTTTCTTT.